This T cell receptor beta chain was captured by sequencing in a study of T cell repertoires in cytomegalovirus infection. TCRdb passed the reads through MiXCR, listing each CDR3 protein once. Altogether roughly 500,000 distinct CDR3 sequences are present, about 39% being singletons, with the ten largest covering about 41%. With 5 bases clipped from V and 8 bases from J, the junction kept 11 bases outside the gene matches. Germline loops: CDR1 SGHVT, CDR2 SQSDAQ. The CDR3 consists of 15 residues. Remarks on this clonotype: The antigen remains unidentified.

Sequenced here: cultured PBMCs, sampled from culture after CMV antigen stimulation. This TCR was sampled from a human donor in good health (CMV status not recorded). Some clones in this sample may be carry-over from other donors' samples. V is TRBV7-4 and J is TRBJ2-1; 8 nucleotides align to TRBD2. This chain's CDR3 is CASSPSGGGYDEQFF. The CDR3 coding sequence is TGTGCCAGCAGCCCCAGCGGGGGCGGTTACGATGAGCAGTTCTTC. Together with reference TRBV7-4 and TRBJ2-1, the CDR3 gives the full variable domain: GAGVSQSPRYKVAKRGRDVALRCDSISGHVTLYWYRQTLGQGSEVLTYSQSDAQRDKSGRPSGRFSAERPERSVSTLKIQRTEQGDSAVYLCASSPSGGGYDEQFFGPGTRLTVL.